The T cell receptor (beta chain) under discussion was sequenced for a study of T cell responses to AZD1222 COVID-19 vaccine. Study information: Some second doses came at about 4 weeks and others at about 12 weeks; these were pooled. Study-wide points: Spike-specific TCR breadth and depth were elevated following two AZD1222 doses. Sampling captured repertoires only after the peak T cell response. Targeting of unmutated variant regions was reportedly seen in nearly half of spike-specific TCRs.

As for this clone: Its target is unknown.

With 10 bases removed from V and 0 bases from J, the gap between germline ends came to 12 bases. Germline assignment: CDR1 SEHNR and CDR2 FQNEAQ (reference sequence). CDR3 length: 14 residues. Some clones are missing from TCRdb's copy, which holds only in-frame ones; the method was immunoSEQ multiplex PCR. Among 95,000 to 150,000 clones listed, roughly 87% were seen once. The chain recombines TRBV7-9 with TRBJ1-4; TRBD1 is a possible D gene (5 bases). The sequence was obtained from an adult in good health. This specimen was peripheral blood, taken on day 0 of AZD1222 vaccination. DNA of the CDR3: TGTGCCATCGGCGGGGCAGCAACTAATGAAAAACTGTTTTTT. Amino acids: CAIGGAATNEKLFF.